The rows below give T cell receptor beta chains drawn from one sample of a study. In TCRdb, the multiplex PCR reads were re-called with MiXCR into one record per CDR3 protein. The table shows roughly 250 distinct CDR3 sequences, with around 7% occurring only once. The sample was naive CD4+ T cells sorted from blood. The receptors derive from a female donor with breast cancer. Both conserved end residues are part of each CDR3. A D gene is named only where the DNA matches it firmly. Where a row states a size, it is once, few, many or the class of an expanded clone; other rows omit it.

CASRLTGHYGYTF,TGTGCCAGCAGATTGACAGGGCACTATGGCTACACCTTC,TRBJ1-2,TRBV12-3/TRBV12-4,TRBD1,large
CASSRGQAQYGYTF,TGTGCCAGCAGTAGAGGACAGGCGCAATATGGCTACACCTTC,TRBJ1-2,TRBV12-3/TRBV12-4,TRBD1,large
CASSLDTYGYTF,TGTGCCAGCAGCCTTGACACCTATGGCTACACCTTC,TRBJ1-2,TRBV12-3/TRBV12-4,NA,large
CASSLQDYGYTF,TGTGCCAGCAGTCTCCAAGACTATGGCTACACCTTC,TRBJ1-2,TRBV12-3/TRBV12-4,NA,large
CASSQGQARGYTF,TGTGCCAGCAGCCAAGGACAAGCTCGAGGCTACACCTTC,TRBJ1-2,TRBV12-3/TRBV12-4,NA,large
CASHGEDYGYTF,TGTGCCAGCCACGGAGAGGACTATGGCTACACCTTC,TRBJ1-2,TRBV12-3/TRBV12-4,NA,NA
CASSDRHSNYGYTF,TGTGCCAGCAGTGACAGACATTCTAACTATGGCTACACCTTC,TRBJ1-2,TRBV12-3/TRBV12-4,NA,large
CASSLDRHYGYTF,TGTGCCAGCAGTTTGGACAGGCACTATGGCTACACCTTC,TRBJ1-2,TRBV12-3/TRBV12-4,TRBD1,large
CASSLHSYGYTF,TGTGCCAGCAGTTTACACAGCTATGGCTACACCTTC,TRBJ1-2,TRBV12-3/TRBV12-4,NA,large
CASSSNTGYGYGYTF,TGTGCCAGCAGTTCTAATACAGGATACGGCTATGGCTACACCTTC,TRBJ1-2,TRBV12-3/TRBV12-4,NA,large
CASSSWADTF,TGTGCCAGCAGTTCCTGGGCTGACACCTTC,TRBJ1-2,TRBV12-3/TRBV12-4,NA,NA
CASSRGQGLSGYTF,TGTGCCAGCAGCCGAGGACAGGGATTAAGTGGCTACACCTTC,TRBJ1-2,TRBV12-3/TRBV12-4,TRBD1,few
CASSARAGYTF,TGTGCCAGCAGTGCTAGGGCTGGCTACACCTTC,TRBJ1-2,TRBV12-3/TRBV12-4,NA,few
CASSIGRLNYGYTF,TGTGCCAGCAGTATCGGACGCCTAAACTATGGCTACACCTTC,TRBJ1-2,TRBV12-3/TRBV12-4,NA,hyperexpanded
CASSASNNYGYTF,TGTGCCAGCTCGGCTTCTAATAACTATGGCTACACCTTC,TRBJ1-2,TRBV12-3/TRBV12-4,NA,large
CASSQTLRGGSPSLYGYTF,TGTGCCAGCAGCCAGACCCTGCGTGGAGGTTCCCCGAGTCTCTATGGCTACACCTTC,TRBJ1-2,TRBV12-3/TRBV12-4,NA,large
CASSGTDYGYTF,TGTGCCAGCAGTGGGACAGATTATGGCTACACCTTC,TRBJ1-2,TRBV12-3/TRBV12-4,TRBD1,large
CASSTGHGYTF,TGTGCCAGCAGTACAGGTCATGGCTACACCTTC,TRBJ1-2,TRBV12-3/TRBV12-4,NA,large
CASSAQGVYGYTF,TGTGCCAGCAGTGCACAGGGAGTATATGGCTACACCTTC,TRBJ1-2,TRBV12-3/TRBV12-4,NA,NA
CASARWGRANYGYTF,TGTGCCAGCGCCAGATGGGGCAGAGCTAACTATGGCTACACCTTC,TRBJ1-2,TRBV12-3/TRBV12-4,NA,large
CASSPSGTGNYGYTF,TGTGCCAGCAGCCCGTCCGGCACAGGGAACTATGGCTACACCTTC,TRBJ1-2,TRBV12-3/TRBV12-4,NA,medium-sized
CASTKGGYYGYTF,TGTGCCAGCACCAAGGGAGGGTACTATGGCTACACCTTC,TRBJ1-2,TRBV12-3/TRBV12-4,NA,large
CASTSSDYYGYTF,TGTGCCAGCACTTCCAGCGACTACTATGGCTACACCTTC,TRBJ1-2,TRBV12-3/TRBV12-4,NA,large
CASSWGQGSYGYTF,TGTGCCAGCAGCTGGGGACAGGGAAGCTATGGCTACACCTTC,TRBJ1-2,TRBV12-3/TRBV12-4,TRBD1,large
CASSLGRVVGYTF,TGTGCCAGCAGTTTGGGCAGGGTTGTTGGCTACACCTTC,TRBJ1-2,TRBV12-3/TRBV12-4,NA,large
CASSPRGAFRGYTF,TGTGCCAGCAGTCCCAGAGGTGCCTTCCGTGGCTACACCTTC,TRBJ1-2,TRBV12-3/TRBV12-4,NA,large
CASSDRESYGYTF,TGTGCCAGCAGCGACAGGGAATCATACGGCTACACCTTC,TRBJ1-2,TRBV12-3/TRBV12-4,TRBD1,NA
CAYRREEYGYTF,TGTGCCTACCGCCGCGAGGAATATGGCTACACCTTC,TRBJ1-2,TRBV12-3/TRBV12-4,NA,large
CASSLLGKDGYTF,TGTGCCAGCAGTTTACTCGGGAAGGATGGCTACACCTTC,TRBJ1-2,TRBV12-3/TRBV12-4,NA,large
CASGNSANYGYTF,TGTGCCAGCGGAAATTCCGCTAACTATGGCTACACCTTC,TRBJ1-2,TRBV12-3/TRBV12-4,NA,large
CASRRHGLNYGYTF,TGTGCCAGCAGACGACACGGGCTTAACTATGGCTACACCTTC,TRBJ1-2,TRBV12-3/TRBV12-4,NA,NA
CASSLTLWSDGYTF,TGTGCCAGCAGTTTAACCCTCTGGAGCGATGGCTACACCTTC,TRBJ1-2,TRBV12-3/TRBV12-4,NA,hyperexpanded
CASSLEGHYGYTF,TGTGCCAGCAGTTTAGAAGGGCACTATGGCTACACCTTC,TRBJ1-2,TRBV12-3/TRBV12-4,NA,large
CASSLLDGYTF,TGTGCCAGTTCCCTTTTGGATGGCTACACCTTC,TRBJ1-2,TRBV12-3/TRBV12-4,NA,large
CASQWRSNYGYTF,TGTGCCAGCCAGTGGAGGAGTAACTATGGCTACACCTTC,TRBJ1-2,TRBV12-3/TRBV12-4,NA,large
CASSQTGGYTF,TGTGCCAGCAGTCAAACAGGTGGCTACACCTTC,TRBJ1-2,TRBV12-3/TRBV12-4,NA,NA
CASSSSGTRGGYTF,TGTGCCAGCAGTTCATCCGGGACCCGAGGAGGCTACACCTTC,TRBJ1-2,TRBV12-3/TRBV12-4,NA,large
CASSLIGNYGYTF,TGTGCCAGCAGTTTAATAGGAAACTATGGCTACACCTTC,TRBJ1-2,TRBV12-3/TRBV12-4,NA,large
CASSLRTANYGYTF,TGTGCCAGCAGTTTACGGACTGCTAACTATGGCTACACCTTC,TRBJ1-2,TRBV12-3/TRBV12-4,NA,large
CASSAVYPYGYTF,TGTGCCAGCAGTGCCGTTTATCCCTATGGCTACACCTTC,TRBJ1-2,TRBV12-3/TRBV12-4,NA,large
CASSATGDYGYTF,TGTGCCAGCAGTGCTACAGGAGACTATGGCTACACCTTC,TRBJ1-2,TRBV12-3/TRBV12-4,NA,NA
CASSTMEVGYGYTF,TGTGCCAGCAGTACCATGGAGGTGGGCTATGGCTACACCTTC,TRBJ1-2,TRBV12-3/TRBV12-4,NA,large
CASTNRKAGYTF,TGTGCCAGCACCAACCGTAAAGCGGGCTACACCTTC,TRBJ1-2,TRBV12-3/TRBV12-4,NA,NA
CASSLGPDRAYGYTF,TGTGCCAGCAGTTTAGGACCGGACAGGGCCTATGGCTACACCTTC,TRBJ1-2,TRBV12-3/TRBV12-4,TRBD1,large
CASSSEHGYTF,TGTGCCAGCAGTAGCGAACATGGCTACACCTTC,TRBJ1-2,TRBV12-3/TRBV12-4,NA,large
CASSGDSNYGYTF,TGTGCCAGCAGTGGGGATTCTAACTATGGCTACACCTTC,TRBJ1-2,TRBV12-3/TRBV12-4,NA,large
CASRATGFTF,TGTGCCAGCAGGGCAACAGGCTTCACCTTC,TRBJ1-2,TRBV12-3/TRBV12-4,NA,large
CASSFRRYGYTF,TGTGCCAGCAGTTTCCGGAGATATGGCTACACCTTC,TRBJ1-2,TRBV12-3/TRBV12-4,NA,NA
CASSLSQVYGYTF,TGTGCCAGCAGTTTATCGCAGGTCTATGGCTACACCTTC,TRBJ1-2,TRBV12-3/TRBV12-4,NA,large
CASRPGTGLIYGYTF,TGTGCCAGCAGACCCGGGACAGGGCTTATCTATGGCTACACCTTC,TRBJ1-2,TRBV12-3/TRBV12-4,TRBD1,large
CASRPTGYYNGYTF,TGTGCCAGCAGGCCTACAGGGTATTATAATGGCTACACCTTC,TRBJ1-2,TRBV12-3/TRBV12-4,NA,large
CASSWDSYGYTF,TGTGCCAGCAGCTGGGACAGCTATGGCTACACCTTC,TRBJ1-2,TRBV12-3/TRBV12-4,TRBD1,large
CASSVTGRGYTF,TGTGCCAGCAGTGTGACAGGACGTGGCTACACCTTC,TRBJ1-2,TRBV12-3/TRBV12-4,NA,large